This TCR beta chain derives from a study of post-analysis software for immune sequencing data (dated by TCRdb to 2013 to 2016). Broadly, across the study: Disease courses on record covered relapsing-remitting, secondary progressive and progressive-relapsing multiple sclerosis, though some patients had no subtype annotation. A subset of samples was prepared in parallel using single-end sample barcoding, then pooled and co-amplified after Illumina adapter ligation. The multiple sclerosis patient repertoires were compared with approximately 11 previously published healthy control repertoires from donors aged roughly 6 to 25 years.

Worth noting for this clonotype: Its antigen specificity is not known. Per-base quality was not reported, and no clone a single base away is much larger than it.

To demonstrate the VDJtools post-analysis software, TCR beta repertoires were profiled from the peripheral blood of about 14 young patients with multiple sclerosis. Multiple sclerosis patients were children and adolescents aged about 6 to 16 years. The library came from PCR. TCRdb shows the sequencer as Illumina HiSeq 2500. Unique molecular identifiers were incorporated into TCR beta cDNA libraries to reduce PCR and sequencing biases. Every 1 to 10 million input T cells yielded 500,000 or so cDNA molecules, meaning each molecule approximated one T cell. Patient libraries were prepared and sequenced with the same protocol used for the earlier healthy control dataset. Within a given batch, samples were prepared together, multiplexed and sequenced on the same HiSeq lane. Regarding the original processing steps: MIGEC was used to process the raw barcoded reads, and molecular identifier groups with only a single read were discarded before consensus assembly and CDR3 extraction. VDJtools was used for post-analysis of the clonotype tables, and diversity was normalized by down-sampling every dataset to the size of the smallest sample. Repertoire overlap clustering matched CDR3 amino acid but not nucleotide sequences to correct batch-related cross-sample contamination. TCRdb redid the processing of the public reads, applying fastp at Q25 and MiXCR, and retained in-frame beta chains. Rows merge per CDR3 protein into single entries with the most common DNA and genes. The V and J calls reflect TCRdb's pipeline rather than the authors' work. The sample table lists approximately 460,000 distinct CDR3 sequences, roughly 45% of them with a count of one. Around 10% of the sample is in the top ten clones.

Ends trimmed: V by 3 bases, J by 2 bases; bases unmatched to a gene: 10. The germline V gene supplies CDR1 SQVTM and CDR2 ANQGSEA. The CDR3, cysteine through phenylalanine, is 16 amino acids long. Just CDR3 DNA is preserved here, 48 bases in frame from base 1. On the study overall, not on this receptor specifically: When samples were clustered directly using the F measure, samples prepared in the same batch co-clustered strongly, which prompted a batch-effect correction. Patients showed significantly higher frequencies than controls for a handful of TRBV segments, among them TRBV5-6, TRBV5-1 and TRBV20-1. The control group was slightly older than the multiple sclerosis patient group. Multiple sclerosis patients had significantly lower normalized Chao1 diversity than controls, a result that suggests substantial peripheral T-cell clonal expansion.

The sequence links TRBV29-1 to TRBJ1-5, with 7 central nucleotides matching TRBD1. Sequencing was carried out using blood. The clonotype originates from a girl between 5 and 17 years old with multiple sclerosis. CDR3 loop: CSVDTLQGLCNQPQHF. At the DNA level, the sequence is TGCAGCGTTGATACCCTACAGGGGTTGTGCAATCAGCCCCAGCATTTT.